These T cell receptor beta chains were read from a single sample in a study of blood T cell repertoires in COVID-19. Repertoires were generated with immunoSEQ multiplex PCR, while TCRdb's copy carries only in-frame clones and drops some. The sample has roughly 87,000 clones, about 82% seen once. Sequenced: peripheral blood. The receptors were sampled from a human donor in a cohort sampled during active COVID-19. CDR3s include the opening cysteine and the closing phenylalanine or tryptophan. A D gene is named only where the DNA matches it firmly. Clone size appears in some rows only: once, few, many, or a class for an expanded clone.

j_call v_call clone_size d_call cdr3_aa cdr3_nt
TRBJ2-7 TRBV5-6 - TRBD2 CASSGVESSGRSVYEQYF TGTGCCAGCAGCGGGGTGGAGTCTAGCGGGAGGTCCGTCTACGAGCAGTACTTC
TRBJ2-2 TRBV4-3 - - CASSPDWNTGELFF TGCGCCAGCAGCCCGGACTGGAACACCGGGGAGCTGTTTTTT
TRBJ2-2 TRBV4-3 - - CASSPVRTNSTANTGELFF TGCGCCAGCAGCCCTGTCCGGACAAACTCCACCGCGAACACCGGGGAGCTGTTTTTT
TRBJ1-6 TRBV10-2 once TRBD1 CASSEPRQGLNNSPLHF TGCGCCAGCAGTGAGCCAAGACAGGGCCTGAATAATTCACCCCTCCACTTT
TRBJ2-6 TRBV28 - TRBD1 CASSLRPGTGTGANVLTF TGTGCCAGCAGCCTACGCCCCGGGACAGGGACTGGGGCCAACGTCCTGACTTTC
TRBJ2-1 TRBV4-2 - - CASSQDRAGRYNEQFF TGTGCCAGCAGCCAAGATAGGGCAGGGAGGTACAATGAGCAGTTCTTC
TRBJ2-7 TRBV6-5 - - CASSYIGGPVSYEQYF TGTGCCAGCAGTTACATTGGCGGGCCCGTTTCCTACGAGCAGTACTTC
TRBJ1-2 TRBV27 - - CASSLSGGSYGYTF TGTGCCAGCAGTTTAAGCGGAGGGTCCTATGGCTACACCTTC
TRBJ1-2 TRBV7-2 - TRBD1 CASSVGTGGDYGYTF TGTGCCAGCAGCGTAGGGACAGGGGGCGACTATGGCTACACCTTC
TRBJ1-3 TRBV7-9 - - CASSLVGDTIYF TGTGCCAGCAGCTTAGTCGGTGACACCATATATTTT
TRBJ2-4 TRBV7-2 - - CASSVNSGNIQYF TGTGCCAGCAGCGTAAACTCCGGAAACATTCAGTACTTC
TRBJ2-1 TRBV7-9 - TRBD2 CASVLAGGSNEQFF TGTGCCAGTGTACTAGCGGGAGGATCGAATGAGCAGTTCTTC
TRBJ2-5 TRBV3-1/TRBV3-2 - - CASSQDLGGARTQYF TGTGCCAGCAGCCAAGATTTGGGGGGGGCCAGGACCCAGTACTTC
TRBJ2-2 TRBV9 once TRBD2 CASSSPGGTGELFF TGTGCCAGCAGCTCACCGGGGGGCACCGGGGAGCTGTTTTTT
TRBJ1-1 TRBV10-2 - - CATEKAFF TGCGCCACGGAGAAAGCTTTCTTT
TRBJ1-1 TRBV6-5 - TRBD1 CASSSDRGRKTEAFF TGTGCCAGCAGTTCAGACAGGGGGCGCAAAACTGAAGCTTTCTTT
TRBJ2-7 TRBV19 - TRBD1 CASSVQGTGSSYEQYF TGTGCCAGTAGTGTCCAGGGGACAGGCAGCTCCTACGAGCAGTACTTC
TRBJ2-3 TRBV28 once TRBD2 CAAAGGLDTQYF TGTGCCGCGGCGGGGGGTCTTGATACGCAGTATTTT
TRBJ2-5 TRBV19 - - CASRSSTKETQYF TGTGCCAGTAGGTCATCTACGAAAGAGACCCAGTACTTC
TRBJ2-7 TRBV5-5 - TRBD2 CASSLGAGLAGGSYEQYF TGTGCCAGCAGCTTGGGGGCCGGACTAGCGGGAGGATCCTACGAGCAGTACTTC
TRBJ1-1 TRBV3-1/TRBV3-2 - - CASSHINEAFF TGTGCCAGCAGTCACATCAATGAAGCTTTCTTT
TRBJ2-7 TRBV6-5 - - CASSYSRRTSEQYF TGTGCCAGCAGTTACTCCAGACGGACTTCCGAGCAGTACTTC
TRBJ2-7 TRBV6-2/TRBV6-3 - TRBD2 CASSSPQAGGSYEQYF TGTGCCAGCAGTTCTCCCCAGGCGGGAGGGAGCTACGAGCAGTACTTC
TRBJ2-7 TRBV19 - TRBD1 CASSLTGQGTYEQYF TGTGCCAGTAGCCTTACGGGACAGGGGACCTACGAGCAGTACTTC
TRBJ2-7 TRBV6-9 - - CASSYQTIYEQYF TGTGCCAGCAGTTATCAGACTATCTACGAGCAGTACTTC
TRBJ2-3 TRBV30 - - CAWSVDSVWGTDTQYF TGTGCCTGGAGTGTAGACAGCGTTTGGGGCACAGATACGCAGTATTTT
TRBJ2-4 TRBV28 - TRBD2 CASSPPPGREEKNIQYF TGTGCCAGCAGTCCTCCTCCTGGGCGGGAGGAAAAAAACATTCAGTACTTC
TRBJ2-7 TRBV2 - TRBD2 CATLGTSGPGPSYEQYF TGTGCCACCCTCGGGACTAGCGGCCCCGGGCCTTCCTACGAGCAGTACTTC
TRBJ2-2 TRBV5-1 - TRBD2 CASSSPGLAGSGELFF TGCGCCAGCAGCTCCCCTGGTCTAGCGGGGTCCGGGGAGCTGTTTTTT
TRBJ1-1 TRBV27 - TRBD1 CASSLNPGQVNTEAFF TGTGCCAGCAGTCTGAATCCGGGACAGGTGAACACTGAAGCTTTCTTT
TRBJ1-6 TRBV7-9 - - CASSLGGLRSPLHF TGTGCCAGCAGCTTAGGAGGGTTGCGGTCACCCCTCCACTTT
TRBJ2-7 TRBV19 - - CASSIGQGYEQYF TGTGCCAGTAGTATTGGTCAGGGCTACGAGCAGTACTTC
TRBJ2-2 TRBV5-1 - TRBD2 CASSSTLAGVTGELFF TGCGCCAGCAGCTCCACACTAGCGGGAGTCACCGGGGAGCTGTTTTTT
TRBJ1-4 TRBV7-9 - - CASRTGGDEKLFF TGTGCCAGCCGAACAGGCGGGGATGAAAAACTGTTTTTT
TRBJ1-4 TRBV7-9 - - CASSGEYEKLFF TGTGCCAGCAGCGGAGAGTATGAAAAACTGTTTTTT
TRBJ1-1 TRBV12-5 - TRBD1 CASGFGQGGAEAFF TGTGCTAGTGGTTTCGGACAGGGGGGCGCTGAAGCTTTCTTT
TRBJ2-7 TRBV12-3/TRBV12-4 many - CASSARLQTEQYF TGTGCCAGCAGTGCGCGCCTCCAGACAGAGCAGTACTTC
TRBJ2-1 TRBV6-4 - - CASSGGIEQFF TGTGCCAGCAGTGGCGGCATAGAGCAGTTCTTC
TRBJ1-2 TRBV6-1 few - CASSEPQINYGYTF TGTGCCAGCAGTGAACCTCAGATTAACTATGGCTACACCTTC
TRBJ2-7 TRBV6-2/TRBV6-3 - - CASSYAGYEQYF TGTGCCAGCAGTTACGCGGGGTACGAGCAGTACTTC
TRBJ1-1 TRBV6-5 once TRBD1 CASSFLTGGRGTEAFF TGTGCCAGCAGTTTCTTAACAGGGGGTCGTGGTACTGAAGCTTTCTTT
TRBJ1-1 TRBV30 once - CAWGGLTGINTEAFF TGTGCCTGGGGGGGCTTGACCGGGATTAACACTGAAGCTTTCTTT
TRBJ1-2 TRBV28 - - CASDSERRGYTF TGTGCCAGCGATTCGGAGAGGCGAGGCTACACCTTC
TRBJ2-2 TRBV12-5 - - CASGLGQITGELFF TGTGCTAGTGGTTTGGGGCAGATCACCGGGGAGCTGTTTTTT
TRBJ2-3 TRBV10-1 - TRBD2 CASTITRISGRVTDTQYF TGCGCCAGCACCATAACGAGGATTAGCGGGAGGGTCACAGATACGCAGTATTTT
TRBJ2-3 TRBV10-3 few - CAIASLGAGLVDTQYF TGTGCCATCGCCAGCCTGGGGGCAGGCTTGGTAGATACGCAGTATTTT
TRBJ1-1 TRBV2 - - CASSEGENTEAFF TGTGCCAGCAGTGAGGGCGAGAACACTGAAGCTTTCTTT
TRBJ1-2 TRBV19 - TRBD1 CASSGTAYGYTF TGTGCCAGTAGTGGGACAGCCTATGGCTACACCTTC
TRBJ2-3 TRBV24-1 - TRBD2 CATSDFGGSSPNTQYF TGTGCCACCAGTGATTTTGGCGGGAGTTCCCCCAATACGCAGTATTTT
TRBJ2-1 TRBV3-1/TRBV3-2 - - CASSRGLAQPMGNEQFF TGTGCCAGCAGCCGGGGTCTAGCGCAGCCCATGGGCAATGAGCAGTTCTTC
TRBJ2-2 TRBV4-3 - - CASSQDVGGNTGELFF TGCGCCAGCAGCCAAGATGTCGGCGGTAACACCGGGGAGCTGTTTTTT
TRBJ2-1 TRBV5-4 - TRBD2 CASNRAGGPDEQFF TGTGCCAGCAACCGAGCGGGGGGGCCCGATGAGCAGTTCTTC
TRBJ2-7 TRBV25-1 once - CASSPLVGHSYEQYF TGTGCCAGCAGTCCCCTGGTGGGACACTCCTACGAGCAGTACTTC
TRBJ1-1 TRBV6-6 - - CATAPGQRSMNTEAFF TGTGCCACGGCGCCCGGACAGAGGAGTATGAACACTGAAGCTTTCTTT
TRBJ2-5 TRBV2 - - CASSGTAQETQYF TGTGCCAGCAGTGGGACAGCCCAAGAGACCCAGTACTTC